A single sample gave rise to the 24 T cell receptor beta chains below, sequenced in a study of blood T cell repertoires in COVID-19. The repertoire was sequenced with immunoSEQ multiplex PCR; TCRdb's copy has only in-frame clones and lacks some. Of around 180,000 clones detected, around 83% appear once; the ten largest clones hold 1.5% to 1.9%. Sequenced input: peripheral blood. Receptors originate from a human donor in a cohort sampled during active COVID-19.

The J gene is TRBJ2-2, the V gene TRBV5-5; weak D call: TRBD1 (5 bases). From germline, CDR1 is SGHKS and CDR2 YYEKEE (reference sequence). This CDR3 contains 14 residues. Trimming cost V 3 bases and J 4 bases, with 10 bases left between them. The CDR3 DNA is TGTGCCAGCAGCTGGCGACAGCTCACCGGGGAGCTGTTTTTT. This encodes CASSWRQLTGELFF.

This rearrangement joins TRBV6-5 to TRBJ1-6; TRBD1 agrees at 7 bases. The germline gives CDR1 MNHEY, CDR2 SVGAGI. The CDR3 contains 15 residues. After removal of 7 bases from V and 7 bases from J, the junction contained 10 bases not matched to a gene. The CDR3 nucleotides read TGTGCCAGCACCAGACAGGGAGCCTTCAATTCACCCCTCCACTTT. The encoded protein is CASTRQGAFNSPLHF.

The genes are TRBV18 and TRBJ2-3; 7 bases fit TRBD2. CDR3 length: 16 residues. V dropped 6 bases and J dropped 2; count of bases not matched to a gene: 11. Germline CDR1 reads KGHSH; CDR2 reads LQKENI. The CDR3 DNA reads TGTGCCAGCTCTCTTAACGGCGGGAGAATCACAGATACGCAGTATTTT. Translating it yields CASSLNGGRITDTQYF.

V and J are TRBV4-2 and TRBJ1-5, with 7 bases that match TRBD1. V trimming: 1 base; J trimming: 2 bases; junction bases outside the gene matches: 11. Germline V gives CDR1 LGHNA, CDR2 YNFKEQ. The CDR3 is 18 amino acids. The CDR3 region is CASSQGGQIGGGNQPQHF. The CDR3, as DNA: TGTGCCAGCAGCCAAGGGGGACAGATCGGGGGTGGCAATCAGCCCCAGCATTTT.

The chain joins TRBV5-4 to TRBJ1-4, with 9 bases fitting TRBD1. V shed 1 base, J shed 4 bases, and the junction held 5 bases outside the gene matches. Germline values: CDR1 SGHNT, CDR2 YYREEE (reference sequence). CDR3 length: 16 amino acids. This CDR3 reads CASSLLGQGFNEKLFF. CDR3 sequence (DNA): TGTGCCAGCAGCTTGCTAGGACAGGGGTTTAATGAAAAACTGTTTTTT.

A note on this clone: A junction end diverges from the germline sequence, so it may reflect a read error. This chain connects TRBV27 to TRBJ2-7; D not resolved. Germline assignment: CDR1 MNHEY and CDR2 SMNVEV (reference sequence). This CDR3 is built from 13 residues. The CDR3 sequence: CASSFGASHEQYF. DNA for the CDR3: TGTGCCAGCAGTTTCGGAGCCTCCCACGAGCAGTACTTC.

CDR3 nucleotide sequence: TGTGCCAGCACCTCTCAGGCGAACAATGAGCAGTTCTTC. It encodes CASTSQANNEQFF. The chain couples TRBV12-3 or TRBV12-4 to TRBJ2-1; no clear D. V dropped 7 bases and J dropped 5 bases, with 12 bases sitting between them. The CDR3 is 13 amino acids.

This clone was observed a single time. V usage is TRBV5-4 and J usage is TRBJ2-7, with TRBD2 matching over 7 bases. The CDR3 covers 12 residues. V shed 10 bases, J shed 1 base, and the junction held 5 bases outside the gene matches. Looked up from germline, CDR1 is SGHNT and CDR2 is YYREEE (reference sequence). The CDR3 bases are TGTGCCGGGGGGGACGGATCCTACGAGCAGTACTTC. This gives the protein CAGGDGSYEQYF.

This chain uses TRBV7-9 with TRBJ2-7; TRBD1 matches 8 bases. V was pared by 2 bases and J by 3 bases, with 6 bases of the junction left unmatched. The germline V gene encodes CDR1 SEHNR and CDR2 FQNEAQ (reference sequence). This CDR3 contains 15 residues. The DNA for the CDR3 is TGTGCCAGCAGCTTAAACGCGGGGACAGGCTACGAGCAGTACTTC. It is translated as CASSLNAGTGYEQYF.

CDR3 coding DNA: TGCGCCAGCAGCCAAGAGCACAGGGGATTAAATCAGCCCCAGCATTTT. Amino acids: CASSQEHRGLNQPQHF. This chain links TRBV4-1 with TRBJ1-5; 7 nucleotides align to TRBD1. V lost 0 bases and J lost 4; bases outside the gene matches: 6. CDR1 is MGHRA and CDR2 is YSYEKL in the germline V gene. The CDR3 covers 16 residues.

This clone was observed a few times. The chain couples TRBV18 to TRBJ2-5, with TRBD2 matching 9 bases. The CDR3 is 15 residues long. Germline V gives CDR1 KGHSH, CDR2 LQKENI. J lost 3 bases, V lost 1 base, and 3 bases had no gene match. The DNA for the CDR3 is TGTGCCAGCTCACCACGGCCTAGCGGGGAAGAGACCCAGTACTTC. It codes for CASSPRPSGEETQYF.

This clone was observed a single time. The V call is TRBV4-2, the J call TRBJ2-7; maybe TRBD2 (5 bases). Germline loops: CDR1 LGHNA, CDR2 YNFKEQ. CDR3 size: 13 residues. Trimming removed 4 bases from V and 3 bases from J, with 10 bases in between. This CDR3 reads CASSREIHYEQYF. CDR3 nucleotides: TGTGCCAGCAGCCGGGAGATCCACTACGAGCAGTACTTC.

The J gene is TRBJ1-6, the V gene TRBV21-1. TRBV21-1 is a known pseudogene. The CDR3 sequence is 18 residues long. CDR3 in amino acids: CASSNPSSGGPNNSPLHF. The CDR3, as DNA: TGTGCCAGCAGCAACCCTTCTTCGGGGGGGCCAAATAATTCACCCCTCCACTTT.

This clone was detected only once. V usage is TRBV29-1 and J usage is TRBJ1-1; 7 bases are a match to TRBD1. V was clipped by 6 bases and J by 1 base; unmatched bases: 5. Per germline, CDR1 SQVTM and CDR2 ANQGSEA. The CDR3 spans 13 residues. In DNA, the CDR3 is TGCAGCGTGAAACAGGGGCAGAACACTGAAGCTTTCTTT. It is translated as CSVKQGQNTEAFF.

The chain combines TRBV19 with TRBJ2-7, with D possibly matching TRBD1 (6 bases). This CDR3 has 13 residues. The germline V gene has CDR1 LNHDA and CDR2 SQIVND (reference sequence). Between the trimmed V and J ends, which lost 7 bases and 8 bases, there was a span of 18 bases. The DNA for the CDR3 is TGTGCCAGTACCCTAGGGAAGGGGACAAAGCAGTACTTC. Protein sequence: CASTLGKGTKQYF.

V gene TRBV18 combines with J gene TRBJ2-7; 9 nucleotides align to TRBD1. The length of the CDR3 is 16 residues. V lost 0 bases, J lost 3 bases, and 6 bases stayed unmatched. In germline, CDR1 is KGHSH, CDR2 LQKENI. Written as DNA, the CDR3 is TGTGCCAGCTCACCACCAAGTCCGGGACAGGGCTACGAGCAGTACTTC. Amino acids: CASSPPSPGQGYEQYF.

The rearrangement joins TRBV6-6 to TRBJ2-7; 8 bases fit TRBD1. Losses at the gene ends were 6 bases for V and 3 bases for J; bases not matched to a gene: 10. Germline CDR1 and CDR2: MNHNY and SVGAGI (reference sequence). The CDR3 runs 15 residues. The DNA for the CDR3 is TGTGCCAGCAGGGCCCCCGGACAGGGAAACTACGAGCAGTACTTC. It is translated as CASRAPGQGNYEQYF.

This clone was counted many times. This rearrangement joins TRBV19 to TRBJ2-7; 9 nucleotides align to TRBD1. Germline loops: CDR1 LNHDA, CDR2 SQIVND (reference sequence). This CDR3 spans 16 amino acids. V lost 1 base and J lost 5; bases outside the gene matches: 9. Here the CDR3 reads CASSIAPGTGSDEQYF. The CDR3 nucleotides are TGTGCCAGTAGTATAGCGCCAGGGACAGGGAGCGACGAGCAGTACTTC.

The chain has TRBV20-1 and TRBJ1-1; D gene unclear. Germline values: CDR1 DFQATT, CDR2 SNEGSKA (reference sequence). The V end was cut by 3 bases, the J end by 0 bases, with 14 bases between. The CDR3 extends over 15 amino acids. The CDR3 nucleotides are TGCAGTGCTAGTCGGCGGGGTGGGGTGAACACTGAAGCTTTCTTT. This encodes CSASRRGGVNTEAFF.

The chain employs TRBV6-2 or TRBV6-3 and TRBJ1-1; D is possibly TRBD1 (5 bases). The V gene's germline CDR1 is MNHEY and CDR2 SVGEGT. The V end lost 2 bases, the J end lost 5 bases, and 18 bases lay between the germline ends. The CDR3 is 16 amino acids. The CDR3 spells CASSYGERGWRTEAFF. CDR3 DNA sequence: TGTGCCAGCAGTTACGGGGAGCGGGGCTGGAGAACTGAAGCTTTCTTT.

CDR3 DNA: TGTGCCAGTATAGATCTACCGGGGACAGGGTCTGGAAACACCATATATTTT. It yields the protein CASIDLPGTGSGNTIYF. V is TRBV19 and J is TRBJ1-3; TRBD1 matches at 9 bases. The V and J ends lost 7 bases and 1 base, in that order; junction bases with no gene match: 11. This CDR3 has 17 residues. Germline V gives CDR1 LNHDA, CDR2 SQIVND (reference sequence).

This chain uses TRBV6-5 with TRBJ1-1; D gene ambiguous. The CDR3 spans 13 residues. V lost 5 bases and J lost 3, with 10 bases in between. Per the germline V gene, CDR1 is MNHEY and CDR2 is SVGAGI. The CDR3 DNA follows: TGTGCCAGCAGTCCCCGAGGATACACTGAAGCTTTCTTT. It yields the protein CASSPRGYTEAFF.

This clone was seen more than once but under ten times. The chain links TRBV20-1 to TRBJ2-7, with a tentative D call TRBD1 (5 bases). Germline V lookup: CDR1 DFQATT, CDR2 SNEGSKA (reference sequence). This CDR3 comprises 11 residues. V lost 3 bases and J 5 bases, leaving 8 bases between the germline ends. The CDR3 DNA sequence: TGCAGTGCTAGTAGGGGCCACGAGCAGTACTTC. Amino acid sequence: CSASRGHEQYF.

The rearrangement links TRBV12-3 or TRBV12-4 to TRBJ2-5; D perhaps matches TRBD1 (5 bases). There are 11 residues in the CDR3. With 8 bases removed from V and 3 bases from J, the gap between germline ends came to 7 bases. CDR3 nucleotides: TGTGCCAGCGGACATAAAGAGACCCAGTACTTC. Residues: CASGHKETQYF.